At least ten counts were recorded for the clone carrying this TCR beta chain. Antigen: not known. The junction departs from the called germline gene at one end, perhaps through a read error. The use of genomic DNA as template underpinned the TCR beta VDJ and CDR3 profiling. MiXCR, applied by TCRdb to the reads, yields one record per CDR3 protein. The sample lists 150,000 to 200,000 distinct CDR3 sequences, approximately 46% occurring once. This sample was included in a study of CD8+CD57+ T cells in acquired aplastic anemia. Study overall: The mean DNA yield obtained from sorted CD4+ and CD8+ cells came to 3.2 ug. In CD4+ cells, healthy donors produced an average of around 11 million reads.

Study results and caveats: Shared by patients and controls, 25 to 30 CD8+ CDR3s were abundant in patients.

Germline loops: CDR1 SSHAT, CDR2 FNYEAQ (reference sequence). The CDR3 extends over 15 amino acids. The sequence came from a human donor in good health. The material sequenced was sorted CD4+, CD8+, or CD8+CD57+ T cells (not recorded which) from PBMCs. The chain joins TRBV7-7 to TRBJ2-1, with a weak D call TRBD1 (6 bases). The CDR3 spells CASSRSSGTYNEQFF. CDR3 DNA: TGTGCTAGCAGCAGGTCCTCGGGGACATACAATGAGCAGTTCTTC.